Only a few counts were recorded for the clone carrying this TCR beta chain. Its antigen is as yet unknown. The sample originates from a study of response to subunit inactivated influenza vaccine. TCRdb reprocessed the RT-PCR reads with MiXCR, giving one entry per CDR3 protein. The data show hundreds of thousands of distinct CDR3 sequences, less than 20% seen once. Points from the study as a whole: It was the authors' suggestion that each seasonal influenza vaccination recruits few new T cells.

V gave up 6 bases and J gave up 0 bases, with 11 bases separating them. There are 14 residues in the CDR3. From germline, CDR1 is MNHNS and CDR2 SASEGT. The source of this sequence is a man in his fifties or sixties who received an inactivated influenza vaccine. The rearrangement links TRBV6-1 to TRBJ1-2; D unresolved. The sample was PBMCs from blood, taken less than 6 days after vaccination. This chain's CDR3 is CASRTTAANYGYTF. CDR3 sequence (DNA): TGTGCCAGCAGAACGACGGCAGCTAACTATGGCTACACCTTC.